These 21 T cell receptor beta chains were all obtained from the same sample, sequenced in a study of blood T cell repertoires in COVID-19. The table came from immunoSEQ multiplex PCR; TCRdb's copy has only in-frame clones and leaves some out. The table includes over 70,000 clones, over 75% detected once. Sequencing used peripheral blood. These receptors were collected from a woman aged 60-75 years with acute or convalescent COVID-19.

The chain combines TRBV2 with TRBJ2-5; tentatively, D is TRBD1 (5 bases). The germline V gene encodes CDR1 SNHLY and CDR2 FYNNEI. The V end lost 8 bases, the J end lost 3 bases, and 13 bases lay between the germline ends. This CDR3 has 13 amino acids. For the CDR3, the DNA is TGTGCCAGCGCGGCAGGACATAAAGAGACCCAGTACTTC. This encodes CASAAGHKETQYF.

The V call is TRBV5-1, the J call TRBJ2-3; 14 bases line up with TRBD2. Germline V CDR1 and CDR2: SGHRS, YFSETQ. V gave up 4 bases and J gave up 4 bases; unmatched junction bases: 11. The CDR3 is made up of 18 amino acids. The CDR3 DNA reads as TGCGCCAGCAGCACCGGGACTAGCGGGGGCCTCGGAGCAGATACGCAGTATTTT. Translation gives CASSTGTSGGLGADTQYF.

This clone was seen a handful of times. This same CDR3 is encoded by further DNA sequences in the sample. CDR3 residues: CSASLLVTDTQYF. CDR3 in DNA: TGCAGTGCTAGTCTACTAGTGACAGATACGCAGTATTTT. The chain recombines TRBV20-1 with TRBJ2-3; a weak D match, TRBD2 (5 bases). V lost 3 bases and J 3 bases, leaving 10 bases between the germline ends. Germline values: CDR1 DFQATT, CDR2 SNEGSKA (reference sequence). This CDR3 has 13 amino acids.

V and J are TRBV27 and TRBJ1-4; a possible D gene is TRBD1 (5 bases). CDR3 size: 14 residues. V was clipped by 2 bases and J by 2 bases, with 6 bases between them. CDR1 and CDR2 from the germline V gene are MNHEY and SMNVEV (reference sequence). The CDR3 DNA reads as TGTGCCAGCAGTTTACAGGGTACTAATGAAAAACTGTTTTTT. Amino acids: CASSLQGTNEKLFF.

The chain joins TRBV9 to TRBJ1-2; 7 bases are shared with TRBD1. CDR3 length: 13 amino acids. After removal of 3 bases from V and 6 bases from J, the junction contained 5 bases not matched to a gene. CDR1 SGDLS and CDR2 YYNGEE come from the germline V gene. CDR3 loop: CASSGRQGNGYTF. In nucleotides, the CDR3 is TGTGCCAGCAGCGGACGACAGGGCAATGGCTACACCTTC.

The J gene is TRBJ1-6, the V gene TRBV6-5; 8 nucleotides line up with TRBD1. Per the germline V gene, CDR1 is MNHEY and CDR2 is SVGAGI. The CDR3 contains 15 residues. J lost 0 bases, V lost 5 bases, and 0 bases had no gene match. Here the CDR3 DNA reads TGTGCCAGCAGTACAGGGGGCTCCTATAATTCACCCCTCCACTTT. Its translation is CASSTGGSYNSPLHF.

V and J are TRBV29-1 and TRBJ2-3; D not resolved. The germline V gene has CDR1 SQVTM and CDR2 ANQGSEA. The CDR3 has 13 residues. V lost 3 bases, J lost 2 bases, and 9 bases lay in between. CDR3 region: CSVDPGHTDTQYF. In DNA form, the CDR3 reads TGCAGCGTTGACCCGGGTCACACAGATACGCAGTATTTT.

The rearrangement uses TRBV2 and TRBJ2-2; possibly TRBD2 for D (5 bases). CDR1 and CDR2 (germline): SNHLY, FYNNEI. Trimming left V 8 bases short and J 6 bases short, with 10 bases between. The CDR3 spans 12 residues. CDR3: CASSGWAGELFF. For the CDR3, the DNA is TGTGCCAGCTCGGGGTGGGCCGGGGAGCTGTTTTTT. Together with reference TRBV2 and TRBJ2-2, the CDR3 gives the full variable domain: EPEVTQTPSHQVTQMGQEVILRCVPISNHLYFYWYRQILGQKVEFLVSFYNNEISEKSEIFDDQFSVERPDGSNFTLKIRSTKLEDSAMYFCASSGWAGELFFGEGSRLTVL.

The chain recombines TRBV2 with TRBJ1-6; 7 bases line up with TRBD1. The CDR3 covers 16 residues. V was clipped by 7 bases and J by 6 bases; unmatched bases: 12. Germline CDR1 SNHLY, CDR2 FYNNEI. In DNA form, the CDR3 reads TGTGCCAGCACCAAATTAGGGGGCCGATTTAATTCACCCCTCCACTTT. It specifies CASTKLGGRFNSPLHF.

This clone was detected only a few times. This chain connects TRBV27 to TRBJ1-5; possibly TRBD1 for D (5 bases). The CDR3 runs 15 residues. Germline values: CDR1 MNHEY, CDR2 SMNVEV (reference sequence). V shed 7 bases and J shed 4 bases, with 17 bases lying between them. The CDR3 DNA sequence: TGTGCCAGCATGCAGGGAGGAGCACTGAATCAGCCCCAGCATTTT. This encodes CASMQGGALNQPQHF.

This chain uses TRBV7-3 with TRBJ1-2, with 8 bases lining up with TRBD1. The V gene's germline CDR1 is SGHTA and CDR2 FQGTGA. This CDR3 has 14 residues. V gave up 3 bases and J gave up 3 bases; unmatched junction bases: 3. CDR3 region: CASSLGGQDYGYTF. The CDR3 bases are TGTGCCAGCAGCTTGGGGGGACAGGACTATGGCTACACCTTC.

CDR3 DNA sequence: TGTGCCAGCAGCTTTCCCGGGGGTGGCACAGATACGCAGTATTTT. This gives the protein CASSFPGGGTDTQYF. V usage is TRBV11-1 and J usage is TRBJ2-3, with D perhaps matching TRBD2 (6 bases). V shed 3 bases and J shed 1 base, with 11 bases lying between them. CDR1 is SGHAT, CDR2 FQDESV, per germline (reference sequence). This CDR3 has 15 amino acids.

V usage is TRBV9 and J usage is TRBJ1-2; 7 nucleotides line up with TRBD1. The V and J ends lost 0 bases and 5 bases, in that order; junction bases with no gene match: 7. The CDR3 is 15 residues long. The germline V gene encodes CDR1 SGDLS and CDR2 YYNGEE. CDR3 sequence: CASSVGVGGQYGYTF. The CDR3 DNA is TGTGCCAGCAGCGTAGGGGTAGGGGGACAGTATGGCTACACCTTC.

The chain recombines TRBV18 with TRBJ1-2; no definite D call. This CDR3 has 15 amino acids. Germline CDR1 reads KGHSH; CDR2 reads LQKENI. V was clipped by 2 bases and J by 3 bases, with 13 bases between them. DNA of the CDR3: TGTGCCAGCTCACCATCCGCCGGACTGGACTATGGCTACACCTTC. Its protein is CASSPSAGLDYGYTF.

The V gene is TRBV6-1, the J gene TRBJ1-2; the D is unclear. The CDR3 totals 15 residues. Trimming cost V 3 bases and J 2 bases, with 13 bases left between them. The germline V gene has CDR1 MNHNS and CDR2 SASEGT. The CDR3 DNA follows: TGTGCCAGCAGTGAGAGGGCCCTGCTAAACTATGGCTACACCTTC. This sequence encodes CASSERALLNYGYTF.

Within the sample, this clone is large (0.1 to 1%). The chain recombines TRBV2 with TRBJ1-1; 7 bases agree with TRBD1. J was trimmed by 8 bases and V by 4 bases; bases with no gene match: 4. Germline CDR1 reads SNHLY; CDR2 reads FYNNEI. CDR3 size: 12 residues. In DNA form, the CDR3 reads TGTGCCAGCAGTGGAGGACAGGACGAAGCTTTCTTT. Encoded protein: CASSGGQDEAFF.

V and J are TRBV6-6 and TRBJ2-5; tentative D call: TRBD2 (6 bases). V lost 0 bases and J 9 bases, leaving 14 bases between the germline ends. Germline-derived CDR1 and CDR2 are MNHNY and SVGAGI (reference sequence). The CDR3 has 14 residues. CDR3 DNA sequence: TGTGCCAGCAGTTACTCCACTAGCCGGTTGGCCCAGTACTTC. It is translated as CASSYSTSRLAQYF.

The J gene is TRBJ2-7, the V gene TRBV6-5; maybe TRBD2 (6 bases). With 8 bases removed from V and 0 bases from J, the gap between germline ends came to 14 bases. CDR1 is MNHEY, CDR2 SVGAGI, per germline. The CDR3 totals 14 residues. CDR3 sequence (DNA): TGTGCCAGCTCCCTAGCGCCGAGCTCCTACGAGCAGTACTTC. As protein: CASSLAPSSYEQYF.

The chain links TRBV4-1 to TRBJ1-2; D is unresolved. This CDR3 has 17 amino acids. Germline lookup yields CDR1 MGHRA and CDR2 YSYEKL. V was pared by 0 bases and J by 0 bases, with 14 bases between. CDR3 in DNA: TGCGCCAGCAGCCAAGAAAGACTAGGAGATGCTAACTATGGCTACACCTTC. This sequence encodes CASSQERLGDANYGYTF.

The gene calls are TRBV15 and TRBJ2-3, with 12 bases matching TRBD2. The CDR3 is 17 amino acids. Per the germline V gene, CDR1 is LNHNV and CDR2 is YYDKDF (reference sequence). With V trimmed by 1 base and J by 6 bases, 8 bases remained unmatched. The CDR3 sequence is CATSRARTSGASDTQYF. The CDR3 region has the DNA TGTGCCACCAGCAGAGCCCGGACTAGCGGGGCCTCGGATACGCAGTATTTT.

V is TRBV18 and J is TRBJ2-5; no reliable D call. Germline values: CDR1 KGHSH, CDR2 LQKENI. The CDR3 has 15 amino acids. Trimming shortened V by 2 bases and J by 5 bases, and 15 bases separated the two germline ends. This CDR3 is CASSPSAGELETQYF. DNA for the CDR3: TGTGCCAGCTCACCAAGTGCCGGTGAATTGGAGACCCAGTACTTC.